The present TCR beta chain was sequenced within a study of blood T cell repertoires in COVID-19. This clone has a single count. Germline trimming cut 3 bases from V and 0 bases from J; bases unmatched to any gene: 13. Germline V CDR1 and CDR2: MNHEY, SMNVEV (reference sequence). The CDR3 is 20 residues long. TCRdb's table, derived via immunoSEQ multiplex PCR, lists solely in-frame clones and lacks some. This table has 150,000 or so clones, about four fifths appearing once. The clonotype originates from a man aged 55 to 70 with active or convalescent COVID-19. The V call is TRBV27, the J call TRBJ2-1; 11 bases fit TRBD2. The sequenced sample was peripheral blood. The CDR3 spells CASSFWGLAGGGSSYNEQFF. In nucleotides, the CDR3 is TGTGCCAGCAGTTTTTGGGGGCTAGCGGGAGGAGGAAGCTCCTACAATGAGCAGTTCTTC.